This TCR beta chain appears in the sequencing data of a study of early T cells in non-severe SARS-CoV-2 infection. Study information: Sequencing targeted bulk RNA from unsorted whole blood, leaving chains unpaired.

MiXCR was run by TCRdb on the 5' RACE reads, yielding one entry per CDR3 protein. The table includes over 25,000 distinct CDR3 sequences, less than 10% detected once. Ten or more counts support this clonotype. This clonotype originated in an adult who was a healthcare worker with PCR-confirmed SARS-CoV-2 infection or an uninfected control (not recorded which). What was sequenced was whole blood.

The CDR3 protein is CSARGETNEKLFF. DNA for the CDR3: TGCAGTGCTAGGGGCGAGACTAATGAAAAACTGTTTTTT. The chain employs TRBV20-1 and TRBJ1-4, with D unclear. From germline, CDR1 is DFQATT and CDR2 SNEGSKA (reference sequence). Trimming shortened V by 3 bases and J by 2 bases, and 7 bases separated the two germline ends. CDR3 length: 13 residues.